This is a list of T cell receptor beta chains from one sample in a study of blood T cell repertoires in COVID-19. Sequenced by immunoSEQ multiplex PCR; TCRdb stores in-frame clones only, minus some. The sample has 35,000 to 55,000 clones, about 88% seen once. What was sequenced was peripheral blood. These receptors all come from a woman in her 70s in a cohort sampled during active COVID-19. CDR3s leave out the opening cysteine and the closing phenylalanine or tryptophan. The size field is filled for only some rows; it gives once, few, many or a size class.

J gene | clone size | V gene | CDR3 protein
TRBJ2-2 | NA | TRBV6-2/TRBV6-3 | ASSWDRTGGNTGELF
TRBJ1-1 | NA | TRBV18 | ASSPRTGDTEAF
TRBJ2-2 | NA | TRBV7-9 | ASRRSPGLASTGELF
TRBJ2-2 | NA | TRBV7-2 | ASSLTDRAKELF
TRBJ2-3 | NA | TRBV30 | AWRRWREGPDTQY
TRBJ2-7 | NA | TRBV5-1 | ASSSGQGWDEQY
TRBJ2-3 | NA | TRBV7-2 | ASSLASGTDTQY
TRBJ1-3 | once | TRBV27 | ASSLTSGSGNTIY
TRBJ2-1 | once | TRBV9 | ASSVEGLASGEQF
TRBJ1-1 | NA | TRBV4-2 | ASSQDGGRPGSNPEAF
TRBJ1-6 | few | TRBV3-1/TRBV3-2 | ASSQRDSWADAYNSPLH
TRBJ1-2 | once | TRBV14 | ASSQTVSGYT
TRBJ1-2 | few | TRBV11-2 | ASSPGTGGINNYGYT
TRBJ2-4 | NA | TRBV7-9 | ASSLEGGLAGVNIQY
TRBJ2-1 | NA | TRBV3-1/TRBV3-2 | ASSQDFGRHNEQF
TRBJ2-5 | NA | TRBV9 | ASSPRLAVETQY
TRBJ1-1 | NA | TRBV19 | ASSIDNRVSEAF
TRBJ1-6 | NA | TRBV30 | AWSVGRGSPLH
TRBJ2-2 | NA | TRBV19 | ASRLAGGTGELF
TRBJ2-7 | NA | TRBV27 | ASSEVASEQY
TRBJ2-7 | NA | TRBV18 | ASSPPGQGLREQY
TRBJ2-1 | NA | TRBV5-1 | ASSLGQGRDEQF
TRBJ2-1 | NA | TRBV29-1 | SVSLFNEQF
TRBJ1-1 | NA | TRBV28 | ASSSVGRGTEAF
TRBJ1-2 | NA | TRBV11-2 | ASSPRQGAGYGYT
TRBJ2-1 | NA | TRBV5-1 | ASSLQGVGYNEQF
TRBJ1-1 | NA | TRBV12-3/TRBV12-4 | ASSPAWAEAF
TRBJ2-1 | NA | TRBV7-2 | ASSLEGSGGMQF
TRBJ2-3 | NA | TRBV11-2 | ASSLRATLGGPTDTQY
TRBJ2-1 | once | TRBV27 | AAGSGSGNEQF
TRBJ2-3 | once | TRBV9 | ASSGTGGADTQY
TRBJ2-2 | NA | TRBV10-3 | AIKNGASGRAPVTGELF
TRBJ2-2 | NA | TRBV12-1 | ASSFLTGGTGELF
TRBJ2-4 | NA | TRBV18 | ASSPVLLGDIQY
TRBJ2-7 | NA | TRBV3-1/TRBV3-2 | ASSRLAGGHHEQY
TRBJ2-5 | NA | TRBV3-1/TRBV3-2 | ASSLSRESPQETQY
TRBJ1-5 | once | TRBV28 | ASSLGAGGGRRQPQH
TRBJ1-6 | NA | TRBV10-2 | ASSESTGSPLH
TRBJ2-1 | NA | TRBV27 | ASSLSGLAGEITGNEQF
TRBJ1-1 | NA | TRBV7-2 | ASSLGEDTEAF
TRBJ2-2 | NA | TRBV11-2 | ASSSLAGPTLGELF
TRBJ2-3 | NA | TRBV5-1 | ASSPTGGLLTDTQY